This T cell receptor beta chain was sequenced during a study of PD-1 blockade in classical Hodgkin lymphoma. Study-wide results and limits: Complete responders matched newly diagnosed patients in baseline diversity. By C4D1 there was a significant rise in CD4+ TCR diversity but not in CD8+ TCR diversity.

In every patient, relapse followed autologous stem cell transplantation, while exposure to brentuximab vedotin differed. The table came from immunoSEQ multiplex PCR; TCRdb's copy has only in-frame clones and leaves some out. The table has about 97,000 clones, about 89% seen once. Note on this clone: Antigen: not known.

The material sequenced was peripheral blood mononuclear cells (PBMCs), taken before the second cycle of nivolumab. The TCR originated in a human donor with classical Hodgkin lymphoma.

The CDR3 sequence is CASSPGDTVSYEQYF. CDR3 DNA: TGTGCCAGCAGTCCGGGGGACACTGTCTCCTACGAGCAGTACTTC. V gene TRBV28 combines with J gene TRBJ2-7; D could derive from TRBD1 or TRBD2 (6 bases each). Trimming took 5 bases from V and 0 from J, leaving 14 bases between them. The CDR3 length is 15 residues. CDR1 and CDR2 (germline): MDHEN, SYDVKM. Full variable domain (remainder filled in from reference TRBV28 and TRBJ2-7): DVKVTQSSRYLVKRTGEKVFLECVQDMDHENMFWYRQDPGLGLRLIYFSYDVKMKEKGDIPEGYSVSREKKERFSLILESASTNQTSMYLCASSPGDTVSYEQYFGPGTRLTVT.